A single sample gave rise to the 12 T cell receptor beta chains below, sequenced in a study of control samples from healthy donors and cancer patients. Measured with immunoSEQ multiplex PCR; TCRdb has only the in-frame clones, and not every one. The repertoire holds tens of thousands of clones, with about 85% as singletons. The sequencing sample was made of blood. These receptors were collected from a young man in good health.

The rearrangement links TRBV28 to TRBJ1-1, with D maybe TRBD1 (5 bases). Trimming removed 6 bases at V and 5 bases at J, with 19 bases between. Germline CDR1 and CDR2: MDHEN and SYDVKM. The CDR3 extends over 15 amino acids. The CDR3 loop is CASSTPGTSTTEAFF. CDR3 sequence (DNA): TGTGCCAGCAGCACCCCCGGGACGTCTACAACTGAAGCTTTCTTT.

This clone turned up a few times. The chain is built from TRBV18 and TRBJ1-6; 7 bases agree with TRBD1. CDR3 length equals 15 residues. CDR1 is KGHSH and CDR2 is LQKENI in the germline V gene. Losses at the gene ends were 4 bases for V and 0 bases for J; bases not matched to a gene: 0. In nucleotides, the CDR3 is TGTGCCAGCTCACGGGACAGCTCCTATAATTCACCCCTCCACTTT. It is translated as CASSRDSSYNSPLHF.

This clone was seen a single time. V gene TRBV18 combines with J gene TRBJ1-6; TRBD1 matches at 7 bases. CDR1 and CDR2 (germline): KGHSH, LQKENI. V lost 6 bases, J lost 9 bases, and 5 bases stayed unmatched. This CDR3 is 13 amino acids long. CDR3 DNA: TGTGCCAGCTCTTCGGACAGGTCTTCACCCCTCCACTTT. Translation: CASSSDRSSPLHF.

This chain links TRBV6-1 with TRBJ1-2; D may be TRBD1 (5 bases). This CDR3 has 15 residues. Deletions cut 2 bases from V and 7 bases from J, with 17 bases between. Germline CDR1 and CDR2: MNHNS and SASEGT. CDR3 region: CASSENFWGSGGYTF. The DNA for the CDR3 is TGTGCCAGCAGTGAAAATTTCTGGGGCTCTGGTGGCTACACCTTC.

This clone was picked up one time. The chain has TRBV5-1 and TRBJ2-5; D is ambiguous. The CDR3 totals 16 residues. CDR1 SGHRS and CDR2 YFSETQ come from the germline V gene. Trimming removed 0 bases from V and 4 bases from J, with 16 bases in between. CDR3 DNA sequence: TGCGCCAGCAGCTTGGTAAATGTTGAACCGCGAGAGACCCAGTACTTC. This sequence encodes CASSLVNVEPRETQYF.

CDR3 nucleotide sequence: TGTGCCAGCAGTGAAGCGGAACAGGGGCAACTGTTTTTT. It specifies CASSEAEQGQLFF. The V and J genes are TRBV6-1 and TRBJ1-4, with 7 nucleotides matching TRBD1. The CDR3 runs 13 residues. The V gene end was trimmed by 0 bases and the J gene end by 12 bases; junction bases not matched to a gene: 4. The germline V gene encodes CDR1 MNHNS and CDR2 SASEGT.

This clone was recorded once. The gene calls are TRBV19 and TRBJ2-3; TRBD2 agrees at 8 bases. The germline CDR1 and CDR2 sequences are LNHDA and SQIVND (reference sequence). The CDR3 covers 15 residues. The ends lost 5 bases at V and 4 bases at J; junction bases unmatched: 8. The CDR3 DNA reads as TGTGCCAGTAGTGTTCAGCGCGGGGGGCCAGATACGCAGTATTTT. Translated, it gives CASSVQRGGPDTQYF. Drawing the rest from reference TRBV19 and TRBJ2-3, the complete variable domain is DGGITQSPKYLFRKEGQNVTLSCEQNLNHDAMYWYRQDPGQGLRLIYYSQIVNDFQKGDIAEGYSVSREKKESFPLTVTSAQKNPTAFYLCASSVQRGGPDTQYFGPGTRLTVL.

The chain couples TRBV2 to TRBJ2-1, with D perhaps matching TRBD2 (7 bases). The germline V and J ends were trimmed by 7 bases and 3 bases, with 13 bases remaining between them. CDR3 length equals 14 residues. Germline V gene sequence: CDR1 SNHLY, CDR2 FYNNEI. The CDR3 sequence: CASMAGALYNEQFF. CDR3 nucleotide sequence: TGTGCCAGCATGGCGGGGGCCCTCTACAATGAGCAGTTCTTC.

The chain couples TRBV19 to TRBJ1-2; the D gene is possibly TRBD1 (6 bases). From germline, CDR1 is LNHDA and CDR2 SQIVND (reference sequence). CDR3 length equals 14 residues. V lost 5 bases and J 9 bases, leaving 19 bases between the germline ends. The CDR3 loop reads CASSGSAQGHRYTF. The CDR3 DNA reads TGTGCCAGTAGTGGTTCAGCGCAGGGACATCGCTACACCTTC.

V gene TRBV5-5 combines with J gene TRBJ2-3, with 7 bases matching TRBD2. Trimming cost V 5 bases and J 1 base; bases outside gene matches: 7. The length of the CDR3 is 15 residues. The germline CDR1 and CDR2 sequences are SGHKS and YYEKEE (reference sequence). CDR3 DNA: TGTGCCAGCAGACCCACGGGGGGAGGCACAGATACGCAGTATTTT. It specifies CASRPTGGGTDTQYF.

This chain links TRBV29-1 with TRBJ2-3, with 8 nucleotides matching TRBD2. Germline lookup yields CDR1 SQVTM and CDR2 ANQGSEA. This CDR3 has 14 residues. V trimming: 6 bases; J trimming: 2 bases; junction bases outside the gene matches: 7. CDR3 sequence reads: CSVAGTRPTDTQYF. The CDR3 bases are TGCAGCGTCGCCGGGACTAGACCCACAGATACGCAGTATTTT.

This clone appeared a few times. The rearrangement uses TRBV10-3 and TRBJ1-2; D uncertain. The V end lost 1 base, the J end lost 8 bases, and 8 bases lay between the germline ends. Germline V lookup: CDR1 ENHRY, CDR2 SYGVKD. The CDR3 has 12 residues. Here the CDR3 DNA reads TGTGCCATCAGTGAGTTTGGAAGGGGCTACACCTTC. Translated: CAISEFGRGYTF.